The clone carrying this T cell receptor beta chain was counted a few times. Its antigen is still unknown. The data were taken from a study of CD4 T cells in relation to SARS-CoV-2 and coronaviruses. Study overall: PBMCs were cultured with antigen for roughly 9 days before TCR beta sequencing. Negative control cultures got HIV-1 Nef peptides or no peptide. Study-wide points: This crossreactivity analysis covered spike protein alone, no other viral proteins.

Per germline, CDR1 LGHDT and CDR2 YNNKEL (reference sequence). The CDR3 runs to 14 residues. V was pared by 4 bases and J by 2 bases, with 11 bases between. CD4+ T cells from unexposed donors were obtained before the COVID-19 pandemic (2011-2018). Isolation of CD4+ T cells took place after less than 13 days in culture. Unexposed-donor CD4+ T cells were probed with SARS-CoV-2 S/N and four cold-coronavirus spikes, cells permitting. Data came from immunoSEQ multiplex PCR; TCRdb stores just in-frame clones and leaves some out. The sample records roughly 25,000 clones, roughly four fifths being singletons.

This TCR came from a human donor in good health. This chain connects TRBV3-1 (or the pseudogene TRBV3-2) to TRBJ1-1; D may be TRBD1 (5 bases). Sequenced sample: CD4+ T cells from PBMCs, cultured in vitro. CDR3 protein: CASSLGDRNTEAFF. The CDR3 DNA follows: TGTGCCAGCAGCCTTGGCGACAGAAACACTGAAGCTTTCTTT.